The 18 T cell receptor beta chains in this list originate from one sample, sequenced in a study of naive and memory T cell subsets. Two oligonucleotides, mixed equimolar, formed the beta constant-region primer covering TRBC1 and TRBC2. Using its own MiXCR run on the UMI-ligation and nested PCR reads, TCRdb lists one record per CDR3 protein. The sample holds about 21,000 distinct CDR3 sequences, about 10% seen once. The sample comprised central memory CD8+ T cells from blood. Receptor source: a human donor in good health.

This clonotype was detected a few times. The gene calls are TRBV3-2 and TRBJ2-7; the D call TRBD1 from the table was never checked on the DNA. TRBV3-2 is listed as a pseudogene. CDR3 length: 15 residues. CDR3 DNA sequence: TGTGCCATTCGTGCACCCCGGGACAAGACCTACGAGCAGTACTTC. Translating it yields CAIRAPRDKTYEQYF.

This rearrangement joins TRBV27 to TRBJ2-5; 7 bases align to TRBD1. The CDR3 consists of 14 residues. Looked up from germline, CDR1 is MNHEY and CDR2 is SMNVEV (reference sequence). V lost 5 bases to trimming and J lost 3 bases; unmatched junction nucleotides: 6. The CDR3 sequence is CASSTWDRKETQYF. The CDR3 region has the DNA TGTGCCAGCAGTACTTGGGACAGAAAAGAGACCCAGTACTTC.

There are a few counts of this clonotype. The V call is TRBV6-5, the J call TRBJ2-7, with TRBD1 matching 8 bases. The CDR3 covers 16 residues. Trimming at V came to 5 bases and at J to 4 bases, leaving 13 bases not matched to a gene. Germline V gives CDR1 MNHEY, CDR2 SVGAGI. The CDR3 DNA sequence: TGTGCCAGCAGTCCCTTTTCAGGACAGGGAAGTTACGAGCAGTACTTC. Its translation is CASSPFSGQGSYEQYF.

In its sample, this clonotype was seen many times. The rearrangement joins TRBV9 to TRBJ2-7; 10 bases fit TRBD1. This CDR3 region has 14 residues. Germline-derived CDR1 and CDR2 are SGDLS and YYNGEE. Trimming cost V 4 bases and J 5 bases; bases outside gene matches: 6. CDR3 residues: CASSRPGQGNEQYF. The CDR3 bases are TGTGCCAGCAGCAGACCGGGACAGGGGAACGAGCAGTACTTC.

This clonotype was detected only a few times. This sequence joins TRBV3-1 and TRBJ1-1; no definite D call. The CDR3 runs to 12 residues. Germline V lookup: CDR1 LGHDT, CDR2 YNNKEL (reference sequence). The V and J ends lost 1 base and 7 bases respectively, with 7 bases between them. The CDR3 region has the DNA TGTGCCAGCAGCCAAGGGGCTAATGAAGCTTTCTTT. Translated: CASSQGANEAFF.

This clonotype was counted between two and nine times. This chain uses TRBV29-1 with TRBJ2-5; 9 bases align to TRBD2. This CDR3 is built from 15 residues. The V gene's germline CDR1 is SQVTM and CDR2 ANQGSEA. The V and J ends lost 3 bases and 3 bases, in that order; junction bases with no gene match: 8. CDR3 bases: TGCAGCGTTGACCCAGGTAGCGGGAGTAAAGAGACCCAGTACTTC. Amino acid sequence: CSVDPGSGSKETQYF.

On this clonotype: A much larger clone differs from this one at a single base, so this may be a read error. This chain joins TRBV20-1 and TRBJ2-1; D could derive from TRBD1 or TRBD2 (5 bases each). CDR3 size: 12 residues. The germline gives CDR1 DFQATT, CDR2 SNEGSKA (reference sequence). V lost 6 bases and J lost 8, with 14 bases in between. In DNA form, the CDR3 reads TGCAGTGCCCCCCCACGGGGCGATGAGCAGTTCTTC. Amino acids: CSAPPRGDEQFF.

The rearrangement links TRBV7-9 to TRBJ2-3; 12 bases map to TRBD2. The germline V gene encodes CDR1 SEHNR and CDR2 FQNEAQ (reference sequence). Trimming cost V 6 bases and J 4 bases; bases outside gene matches: 8. The CDR3 consists of 16 residues. The CDR3 DNA reads TGTGCCAGCAGTCTCGGACTAGCGGGACTCTCAGATACGCAGTATTTT. Amino acid sequence: CASSLGLAGLSDTQYF.

The chain uses TRBV24-1 and TRBJ2-1; D is undetermined. The CDR3 is 13 amino acids. With 7 bases removed from V and 2 bases from J, the gap between germline ends came to 8 bases. In germline, CDR1 is KGHDR, CDR2 SFDVKD. The CDR3 reads CATSLGTYNEQFF. The DNA of the CDR3 is TGTGCCACCAGCCTCGGAACCTACAATGAGCAGTTCTTC.

This clonotype was counted at least ten times. The chain combines TRBV27 with TRBJ1-6; D perhaps matches TRBD1 (5 bases). Between the trimmed V and J ends, which lost 7 bases and 7 bases, there was a span of 17 bases. The CDR3 loop spans 15 amino acids. Per the germline V gene, CDR1 is MNHEY and CDR2 is SMNVEV (reference sequence). The CDR3 DNA reads as TGTGCCAGCACCATCGGGGCAGGTACCAATTCACCCCTCCACTTT. It translates to CASTIGAGTNSPLHF.

This clonotype has at least ten counts. This chain links TRBV13 with TRBJ2-7, with TRBD2 matching 11 bases. This CDR3 region has 13 residues. V lost 4 bases and J lost 7; bases outside the gene matches: 3. CDR1 is PRHDT, CDR2 FYEKMQ, per germline (reference sequence). The CDR3 region is CASSSRLAGEQYF. In DNA, the CDR3 is TGTGCCAGCAGCTCCCGACTAGCGGGGGAGCAGTACTTC.

This chain connects TRBV5-6 to TRBJ2-5; unclear D gene. V lost 0 bases, J lost 4 bases, and 25 bases lay in between. CDR1 is SGHDT and CDR2 is YYEEEE in the germline V gene. The CDR3 consists of 19 residues. CDR3 region: CASSLVGGSYPWFGETQYF. Here the CDR3 DNA reads TGTGCCAGCAGCTTGGTTGGCGGCAGCTACCCATGGTTTGGAGAGACCCAGTACTTC.

This clonotype has a handful of counts. J is TRBJ2-1 and V is TRBV4-2; no firm D call. V lost 1 base and J lost 12, with 19 bases in between. This CDR3 is built from 15 residues. Germline V gives CDR1 LGHNA, CDR2 YNFKEQ. The CDR3 here is CASSQGAMAIAWQFF. The CDR3 DNA follows: TGTGCCAGCAGCCAAGGAGCGATGGCGATAGCATGGCAGTTCTTC.

This clonotype has at least ten counts. J is TRBJ1-2 and V is TRBV29-1; D is perhaps TRBD1 (5 bases). Trimming took 7 bases from V and 2 from J, leaving 17 bases between them. The CDR3 contains 14 residues. Germline V lookup: CDR1 SQVTM, CDR2 ANQGSEA. The CDR3 DNA reads as TGCAGCGCGGGTGGGGGGGGAACGAACTATGGCTACACCTTC. It codes for CSAGGGGTNYGYTF.

This clonotype is labeled medium-sized. This chain uses TRBV7-9 with TRBJ2-7; 8 bases map to TRBD1. The germline V gene encodes CDR1 SEHNR and CDR2 FQNEAQ (reference sequence). The CDR3 extends over 13 amino acids. V trimming: 5 bases; J trimming: 2 bases; junction bases outside the gene matches: 2. DNA for the CDR3: TGTGCCAGCAGCGGCAGGGGGCCCTACGAGCAGTACTTC. It codes for CASSGRGPYEQYF.

For this clonotype: A much more abundant neighbour one base away suggests this may be a read error. V and J are TRBV27 and TRBJ2-7; possibly TRBD1 or TRBD2 for D (5 bases each). Germline V gene sequence: CDR1 MNHEY, CDR2 SMNVEV (reference sequence). The CDR3 is 15 residues long. Trimming removed 6 bases from V and 0 bases from J, with 15 bases in between. CDR3 coding DNA: TGTGCCAGCAGCCCGGGACGAGCTAACTCCTACGAGCAGTACTTC. Translating gives CASSPGRANSYEQYF.

This clonotype showed up many times. The chain recombines TRBV12-3 or TRBV12-4 with TRBJ1-5; perhaps TRBD1 as D (5 bases). Trimming removed 3 bases at V and 4 bases at J, with 13 bases between. This CDR3 spans 15 amino acids. The CDR3 loop is CASSFWGGENQPQHF. CDR3 coding DNA: TGTGCCAGCAGTTTTTGGGGGGGGGAAAATCAGCCCCAGCATTTT.

At least ten counts were recorded for this clonotype. The J gene is TRBJ2-7, the V gene TRBV7-3; D unresolved. This CDR3 region has 15 residues. V was cut by 5 bases and J by 3 bases, with 17 bases left in between. In germline, CDR1 is SGHTA, CDR2 FQGTGA. The CDR3 DNA follows: TGTGCCAGCAGCCCCGGCGGAGCCGGCGGCTACGAGCAGTACTTC. Translated, it gives CASSPGGAGGYEQYF.